This TCR beta chain derives from a study of shared clonotypes between healthy human individuals. The V and J ends lost 5 bases and 4 bases respectively, with 6 bases between them. Germline CDR1 reads MNHEY; CDR2 reads SVGAGI. The CDR3 totals 11 residues. This table comes from immunoSEQ multiplex PCR, and its TCRdb copy is limited to in-frame clones, with some not included. Of some 580,000 clones listed, 95% to 98% are singletons. Naivety among CD8 cells was defined by CD45RO negativity and positive CCR7 selection, thereby excluding terminally differentiated effector memory CD45RA+ cells. Notes on this clone: Different DNA sequences within this sample yield the same CDR3.

This chain links TRBV6-5 with TRBJ2-7; D is uncertain. The source material was naive CD8+ T cells sorted from blood. The clonotype comes from a man under 40 in good health. In nucleotides, the CDR3 is TGTGCCAGCAGTCTCGGGTACGAGCAGTACTTC. Its protein product is CASSLGYEQYF.